This passage covers 15 T cell receptor beta chains from one sample sequenced in a study of blood T cell repertoires in COVID-19. Libraries were prepared by immunoSEQ multiplex PCR; TCRdb keeps only in-frame clonotypes and omits some of them. This table holds some 70,000 clones, 90% found once. The specimen was peripheral blood. These receptors all stem from a middle-aged man with acute or convalescent COVID-19.

The rearrangement links TRBV30 to TRBJ2-2; D ambiguous. Trimming stripped 7 bases from V and 4 bases from J, with 10 bases between. Germline CDR1 reads GTSNPN; CDR2 reads SVGIG (reference sequence). The CDR3 contains 12 residues. CDR3 protein: CALVPGTGELFF. DNA for the CDR3: TGTGCCTTAGTCCCGGGCACCGGGGAGCTGTTTTTT.

The chain is built from TRBV30 and TRBJ1-3; no reliable D call. Germline values: CDR1 GTSNPN, CDR2 SVGIG (reference sequence). CDR3 length equals 13 residues. Trimming removed 2 bases from V and 3 bases from J, with 8 bases in between. CDR3 DNA: TGTGCCTGGAGTCGGGAGAATGGAAACACCATATATTTT. Its protein product is CAWSRENGNTIYF.

This chain connects TRBV7-8 to TRBJ2-3; 7 bases map to TRBD2. The CDR3 covers 16 residues. J was trimmed by 2 bases and V by 9 bases; bases with no gene match: 14. Germline values: CDR1 SGHVS, CDR2 FQNEAQ. This chain's CDR3 is CASGGAGVGFTDTQYF. The CDR3 bases are TGTGCCAGTGGAGGGGCGGGAGTCGGGTTCACAGATACGCAGTATTTT.

This clone was counted a single time. This chain links TRBV27 with TRBJ2-3, with D possibly being TRBD2 (6 bases). The CDR3 spans 14 residues. The V end was cut by 3 bases, the J end by 4 bases, with 11 bases between. Germline values: CDR1 MNHEY, CDR2 SMNVEV (reference sequence). The CDR3 region is CASSLGRRADTQYF. The CDR3 DNA is TGTGCCAGCAGTTTGGGGAGGAGGGCAGATACGCAGTATTTT.

The chain has TRBV10-3 and TRBJ1-2; D call uncertain. The CDR3 covers 11 residues. From germline, CDR1 is ENHRY and CDR2 SYGVKD. Between the trimmed V and J ends, which lost 3 bases and 6 bases, there was a span of 5 bases. CDR3 amino acids: CAISELDGYTF. The CDR3 bases are TGTGCCATCAGTGAACTAGATGGCTACACCTTC.

V usage is TRBV5-1 and J usage is TRBJ2-1; 13 bases line up with TRBD2. Germline trimming cut 5 bases from V and 5 bases from J; bases unmatched to any gene: 4. Germline values: CDR1 SGHRS, CDR2 YFSETQ. This CDR3 contains 15 residues. The CDR3 coding sequence is TGCGCCAGCAGGGTAGGGACTAGCGGGAACAATGAGCAGTTCTTC. Encoded protein: CASRVGTSGNNEQFF.

The rearrangement uses TRBV19 and TRBJ1-2; 8 nucleotides align to TRBD1. CDR1 is LNHDA and CDR2 is SQIVND in the germline V gene (reference sequence). V trimming: 3 bases; J trimming: 7 bases; junction bases outside the gene matches: 7. CDR3 length equals 14 residues. The CDR3 DNA reads TGTGCCAGTAGTATTAATGGACAGGGAGGTGGCTACACCTTC. Protein product: CASSINGQGGGYTF.

The chain recombines TRBV12-2 with TRBJ1-5; the table names TRBD1, a call not compared with the DNA. TRBV12-2 is assigned pseudogene status. This CDR3 spans 14 amino acids. The CDR3 is CASRWGQGPQPQHF. The CDR3 DNA follows: TGTGCAAGTCGCTGGGGACAGGGGCCTCAGCCCCAGCATTTT.

The chain recombines TRBV6-5 with TRBJ2-5; TRBD1 aligns across 9 bases. Germline loops: CDR1 MNHEY, CDR2 SVGAGI. CDR3 length equals 13 residues. J was trimmed by 5 bases and V by 6 bases; bases with no gene match: 4. The CDR3 protein is CASRGTGRETQYF. The DNA for the CDR3 is TGTGCCAGCAGGGGGACAGGGCGGGAGACCCAGTACTTC.

The chain's CDR3 is CATSDRKGQGYGQYF. CDR3 nucleotide sequence: TGTGCCACCAGTGACCGTAAAGGACAGGGCTACGGTCAGTACTTC. The chain couples TRBV24-1 to TRBJ2-7; 8 bases align to TRBD1. Germline lookup yields CDR1 KGHDR and CDR2 SFDVKD. The CDR3 loop spans 15 amino acids. J was trimmed by 10 bases and V by 4 bases; bases with no gene match: 14.

The chain combines TRBV29-1 with TRBJ1-2; 9 bases fit TRBD1. The V segment lost 6 bases and the J segment 3 bases; nucleotides outside the gene matches: 11. Germline V gene sequence: CDR1 SQVTM, CDR2 ANQGSEA. The CDR3 contains 15 residues. CDR3 in DNA: TGCAGCGTCTCTCCGGACAGGGGAGGATACTATGGCTACACCTTC. Protein sequence: CSVSPDRGGYYGYTF.

The chain employs TRBV30 and TRBJ1-1; possible D gene TRBD1, 5 bases. Germline V gives CDR1 GTSNPN, CDR2 SVGIG (reference sequence). The CDR3 runs 15 residues. Trimming took off 2 bases at V and 3 bases at J, with 16 bases between the two ends. This CDR3 reads CAWSLGGMADTEAFF. CDR3 nucleotide sequence: TGTGCCTGGAGTTTGGGGGGGATGGCGGACACTGAAGCTTTCTTT.

The chain combines TRBV14 with TRBJ2-7; weak D call: TRBD1 (5 bases). This CDR3 spans 12 amino acids. Germline-derived CDR1 and CDR2 are SGHDN and FVKESK. V lost 1 base and J 9 bases, leaving 10 bases between the germline ends. CDR3 protein: CASSQGGSGQYF. The DNA for the CDR3 is TGTGCCAGCAGCCAAGGGGGCTCCGGGCAGTACTTC.

This chain joins TRBV12-3 or TRBV12-4 and TRBJ1-2, with TRBD1 matching 7 bases. CDR3 length: 13 residues. V trimming: 6 bases; J trimming: 3 bases; junction bases outside the gene matches: 4. CDR3 protein: CASRDTGDYGYTF. In DNA, the CDR3 is TGTGCCAGCAGGGATACAGGGGACTATGGCTACACCTTC.

DNA for the CDR3: TGTGCCAGCAGATACGTGGCCGGACAGCCGCAGTATTTT. It encodes CASRYVAGQPQYF. This chain uses TRBV6-2 or TRBV6-3 with TRBJ2-3, with a weak D call TRBD1 (6 bases). CDR1 MNHEY and CDR2 SVGEGT come from the germline V gene. The length of the CDR3 is 13 residues. V shed 6 bases and J shed 10 bases, with 17 bases lying between them.